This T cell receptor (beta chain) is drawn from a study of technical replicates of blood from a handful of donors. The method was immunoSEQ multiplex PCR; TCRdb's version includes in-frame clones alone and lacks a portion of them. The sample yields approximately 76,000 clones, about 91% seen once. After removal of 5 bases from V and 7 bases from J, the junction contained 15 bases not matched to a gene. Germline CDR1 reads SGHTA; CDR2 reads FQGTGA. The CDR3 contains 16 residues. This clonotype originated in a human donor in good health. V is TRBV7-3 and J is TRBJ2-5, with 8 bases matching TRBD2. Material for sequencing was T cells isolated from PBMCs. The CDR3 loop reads CASSPTERGRQGTQYF. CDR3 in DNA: TGTGCCAGCAGCCCAACCGAGCGGGGGCGCCAGGGGACCCAGTACTTC. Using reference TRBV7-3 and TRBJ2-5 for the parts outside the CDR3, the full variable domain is GAGVSQTPSNKVTEKGKYVELRCDPISGHTALYWYRQSLGQGPEFLIYFQGTGAADDSGLPNDRFFAVRPEGSVSTLKIQRTERGDSAVYLCASSPTERGRQGTQYFGPGTRLLVL.